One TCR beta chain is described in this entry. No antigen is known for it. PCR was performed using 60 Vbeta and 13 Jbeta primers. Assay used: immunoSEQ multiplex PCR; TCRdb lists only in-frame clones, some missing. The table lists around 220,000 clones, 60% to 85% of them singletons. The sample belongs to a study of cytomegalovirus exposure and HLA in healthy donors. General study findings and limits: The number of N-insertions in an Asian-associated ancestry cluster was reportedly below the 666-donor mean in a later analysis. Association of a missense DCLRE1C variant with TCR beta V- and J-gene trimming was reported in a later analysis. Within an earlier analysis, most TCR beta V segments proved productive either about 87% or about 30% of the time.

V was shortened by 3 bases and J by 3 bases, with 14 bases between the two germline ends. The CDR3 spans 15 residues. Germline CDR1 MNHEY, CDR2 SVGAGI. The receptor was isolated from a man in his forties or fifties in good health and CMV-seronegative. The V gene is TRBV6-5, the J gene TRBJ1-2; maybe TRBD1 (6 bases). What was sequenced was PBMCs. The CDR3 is CASSYPGAGDYGYTF. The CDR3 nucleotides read TGTGCCAGCAGTTATCCAGGGGCAGGGGACTATGGCTACACCTTC.